This T cell receptor beta chain appears in the sequencing data of a study of OX40 agonist ivuxolimab in advanced cancers. Study in general: Dose-escalation patients were diagnosed with hepatocellular carcinoma, melanoma, renal cell cancer or head and neck cancer. Whole-study results and caveats: In the expanded peripheral T cells, antigen specificity was never determined.

Systemic immunosuppression or a history of autoimmune disease excluded patients. Blood sampling took place at baseline, cycle 4 day 1, and cycle 7 day 1. Produced via immunoSEQ multiplex PCR; TCRdb's table is partial and in-frame only. The sample shows around 80,000 clones, roughly 87% of them seen only once. Trimming stripped 7 bases from V and 5 bases from J, with 11 bases between. This CDR3 region has 12 residues. Germline CDR1 and CDR2: MNHEY and SVGAGI. A note on this clone: The antigen is undetermined.

The source was CD4+ or CD8+ T cells sorted from blood, collected in a trial of the OX40 agonist ivuxolimab. V gene TRBV6-5 combines with J gene TRBJ1-2; TRBD1 might be the D (5 bases). This TCR was sampled from an adult with an advanced solid tumor such as melanoma, head and neck, liver or kidney cancer. CDR3 in amino acids: CASIDSRYGYTF. The CDR3 DNA reads TGTGCCAGCATCGACAGCCGATATGGCTACACCTTC.